Listed below are T cell receptor beta chains from one sample, sequenced in a study of response to subunit inactivated influenza vaccine. A single record per CDR3 protein comes from TCRdb applying MiXCR to the RT-PCR reads. Of about 540,000 distinct CDR3 sequences in the sample, under 25% were seen once. The same sample was also used in a study of T cells expressing NK-cell markers.

Sequenced here: CD4+ T cells sorted from PBMCs, sampled 12 days after vaccination. These receptors all stem from a man aged 50 or older who received an inactivated influenza vaccine. Both conserved end residues are part of each CDR3. The D gene is left open where the match is weak. Not all rows give a size; the values are once, few, many and, for expanded clones, a class.

J | V | size | D | DNA | CDR3
TRBJ2-6 | TRBV10-3 | many | . | TGTGCCATCAGCGCCCTGGACTCCTCTGGGGCCAACGTCCTGACTTTC | CAISALDSSGANVLTF
TRBJ2-5 | TRBV5-6 | . | TRBD2 | TGTGCCAGCAGCTTCCTAGCGGGGGGGCTGAACGACCGGGAGACCCAGTACTTC | CASSFLAGGLNDRETQYF
TRBJ1-1 | TRBV5-5 | . | TRBD1 | TGTGCCAGCAGCTTGGTCGGGCAGGGGGGCGGTCCTGAAGCTTTCTTT | CASSLVGQGGGPEAFF
TRBJ2-5 | TRBV7-9 | . | . | TGTGCCAGCAGCTTCGGGGTCTTCGAGACCCAGTACTTC | CASSFGVFETQYF
TRBJ2-7 | TRBV5-1 | many | TRBD1 | TGTGCCAGCAGCCTCCGGGACAGGGGACACGAGCAGTACTTC | CASSLRDRGHEQYF
TRBJ1-2 | TRBV2 | . | . | TGTGCCAGCAGTGTTTCGGAATCCTATGGCTACACCTTC | CASSVSESYGYTF
TRBJ1-1 | TRBV20-1 | few | . | TGCAGTGCTCCGAGGGACCACACTGAAGCTTTCTTT | CSAPRDHTEAFF
TRBJ2-1 | TRBV11-2 | . | TRBD2 | TGTGCCAGCAGCTTAGTGGTTAGAGGGACTAGCGGTTTTAATGAGCAGTTCTTC | CASSLVVRGTSGFNEQFF
TRBJ1-2 | TRBV28 | few | . | TGTGCCAGCAGTTTAGACAGCCACTATGGCTACACCTTC | CASSLDSHYGYTF
TRBJ2-2 | TRBV2 | once | . | TGTGCCAGCAGTGTTAAGGAGGGCAGGAGCGCCGGGGAGCTGTTTTTT | CASSVKEGRSAGELFF
TRBJ2-3 | TRBV6-2/TRBV6-3 | . | . | TGTGCCAGCATCCCATCTCCGGCCACGAACTCAGATACGCAGTATTTT | CASIPSPATNSDTQYF
TRBJ1-6 | TRBV5-6 | . | . | TGTGCCAGCAGCAACCGGGACGGCGGGCCACGGTCACCCCTCCACTTT | CASSNRDGGPRSPLHF
TRBJ2-1 | TRBV7-6 | many | . | TGTGCCAGCAGCCGTAGACAGGGAGGGAATGAGCAGTTCTTC | CASSRRQGGNEQFF
TRBJ2-2 | TRBV20-1 | many | . | TGCAGTGCTAAGAGTAGCCGGACCGGGGAGCTGTTTTTT | CSAKSSRTGELFF
TRBJ2-4 | TRBV12-3/TRBV12-4 | few | TRBD2 | TGTGCCAGCAGTACGCCTAGCGGGAGAAAAAACATTCAGTACTTC | CASSTPSGRKNIQYF
TRBJ2-5 | TRBV18 | . | . | TGTGCCAGCTCACCCCAATGGGCAGAGACCCAGTACTTC | CASSPQWAETQYF
TRBJ2-2 | TRBV20-1 | . | TRBD2 | TGCAGTGCTAGAGTCGGCGGGGGGGCCCGGGAGCTGTTTTTT | CSARVGGGARELFF
TRBJ2-5 | TRBV15 | many | . | TGTGCCACCAGCAGAGCCCCCAGAGGGGAGACCCAGTACTTC | CATSRAPRGETQYF
TRBJ1-1 | TRBV7-9 | . | . | TGTGCCAGCAGGCCTAGCTCGGGCACTGAAGCTTTCTTT | CASRPSSGTEAFF
TRBJ2-1 | TRBV4-3 | . | . | TGCGCCAGCAGCCAATCTTGGGGTCTAAGCTCCTACAATGAGCAGTTCTTC | CASSQSWGLSSYNEQFF
TRBJ2-3 | TRBV12-3/TRBV12-4 | few | . | TGTGCCAGCAGTTCTACGAGTAATACGCAGTATTTT | CASSSTSNTQYF
TRBJ2-7 | TRBV7-6 | few | . | TGTGCCAGCAGCCCCGACAGCATTCCAACCTACGAGCAGTACTTC | CASSPDSIPTYEQYF
TRBJ1-3 | TRBV19 | . | . | TGTGCCAGTAGTCCTGGTAGGGGCCTTGGAAACACCATATATTTT | CASSPGRGLGNTIYF
TRBJ2-5 | TRBV20-1 | . | . | TGCAGTGCGGTACCCGCTAATGGAGAGACCCAGTACTTC | CSAVPANGETQYF
TRBJ1-1 | TRBV15 | . | . | TGTGCCACCAGCAGGCAAATGAACACTGAAGCTTTCTTT | CATSRQMNTEAFF
TRBJ2-7 | TRBV7-2 | . | TRBD2 | TGTGCCAGCAGCTTAGCGCTCGGGGGGTGGTACTCCTACGAGCAGTACTTC | CASSLALGGWYSYEQYF
TRBJ2-1 | TRBV29-1 | many | . | TGCAGTTTTGGGGGGGAGACAGGGCGGGCATACAATGAGCAGTTCTTC | CSFGGETGRAYNEQFF
TRBJ1-2 | TRBV15 | few | . | TGTGCCACCAGCAGAGCTGGGAGCGCCTATGGCTACACCTTC | CATSRAGSAYGYTF
TRBJ2-7 | TRBV6-2/TRBV6-3 | . | TRBD1 | TGTGCCAGCAGAAAGACAGGGAACCCCTCCTACGAGCAGTACTTC | CASRKTGNPSYEQYF
TRBJ2-5 | TRBV7-9 | few | . | TGTGCCAGCAGCTTAGAAAGTGGTCAGACCCAGTACTTC | CASSLESGQTQYF
TRBJ2-7 | TRBV25-1 | . | . | TGTGCCAGCAGCCGAGGGGTCTCCTACGAGCAGTACTTC | CASSRGVSYEQYF
TRBJ1-4 | TRBV29-1 | . | . | TGCAGCGTCGTATTGGGGTCGACTAATGAAAAACTGTTTTTT | CSVVLGSTNEKLFF
TRBJ2-7 | TRBV7-6 | . | TRBD2 | TGTGCCAGCAGCCCAGGGACTAGCGGGATGACCTACGAGCAGTACTTC | CASSPGTSGMTYEQYF
TRBJ2-2 | TRBV5-1 | few | . | TGCGCCAGCAGCTTGGTTGGGGGGATGAACACCGGGGAGCTGTTTTTT | CASSLVGGMNTGELFF
TRBJ2-7 | TRBV28 | . | . | TGTGCCACGGAGGGACTGACCTACGAGCAGTACTTC | CATEGLTYEQYF
TRBJ2-2 | TRBV11-2 | . | TRBD2 | TGTGCCAGCAGCTCCCGGGCGGGGCTAGCGGGAGTGGGTTCCGGGGAGCTGTTTTTT | CASSSRAGLAGVGSGELFF
TRBJ2-5 | TRBV5-5 | . | . | TGTGCCAGCAGCTTGTTCCCTGGAAACAGCGAAGAGACCCAGTACTTC | CASSLFPGNSEETQYF
TRBJ2-7 | TRBV29-1 | . | TRBD2 | TGCAGAGTTGGAGGTGCTAGCGGCTACGAGCAGTACTTC | CRVGGASGYEQYF
TRBJ1-2 | TRBV21-1 | few | . | TGTGCCAGCAGCAAATTCGACAGCCGCCTTGAAGGCTACACCTTC | CASSKFDSRLEGYTF
TRBJ2-1 | TRBV6-1 | . | . | TGTGCCAGCAGGGCGATACACAATGAGCAGTTCTTC | CASRAIHNEQFF
TRBJ2-3 | TRBV20-1 | few | . | TGCAGTGCTAGAGGGCACAGGGATTCGCCAGATACGCAGTATTTT | CSARGHRDSPDTQYF
TRBJ2-1 | TRBV5-1 | . | . | TGCGCCAGCAGCTGGGGACTCAATGAGCAGTTCTTC | CASSWGLNEQFF
TRBJ2-1 | TRBV20-1 | few | TRBD2 | TGCAGTGCTAGAGGCCCCCACGTAGCGGGAAACTACAATGAGCAGTTCTTC | CSARGPHVAGNYNEQFF
TRBJ1-2 | TRBV20-1 | once | . | TGCAGTGCCGGACTGCACTCTAACTATGGCTACACCTTC | CSAGLHSNYGYTF
TRBJ2-5 | TRBV10-3 | . | TRBD1 | TGTGCCATCAGTGAGTTTACAGGGGGTTCTCAAGAGACCCAGTACTTC | CAISEFTGGSQETQYF
TRBJ2-7 | TRBV27 | many | . | TGTGCCAGCAGTTATCCGGGCGACTACGAGCAGTACTTC | CASSYPGDYEQYF
TRBJ2-1 | TRBV2 | many | . | TGTGCCAGCACCCGTTACAATGAGCAGTTCTTC | CASTRYNEQFF
TRBJ2-7 | TRBV5-1 | few | TRBD1 | TGCGCCAGCAGCTTGACCACCACAGGGGGCTCCTACGAGCAGTACTTC | CASSLTTTGGSYEQYF
TRBJ1-1 | TRBV4-3 | . | . | TGCGCCAGCAGCCGCAGGGTGGGAACTGAAGCTTTCTTT | CASSRRVGTEAFF
TRBJ2-3 | TRBV29-1 | . | TRBD2 | TGCAGCACGACCCAGGGACTAGCGGGAAGGACAGATACGCAGTATTTT | CSTTQGLAGRTDTQYF
TRBJ2-2 | TRBV4-2 | . | . | TGTGCCAGCAGCCTTTGGGTCTTAAACACCGGGGAGCTGTTTTTT | CASSLWVLNTGELFF